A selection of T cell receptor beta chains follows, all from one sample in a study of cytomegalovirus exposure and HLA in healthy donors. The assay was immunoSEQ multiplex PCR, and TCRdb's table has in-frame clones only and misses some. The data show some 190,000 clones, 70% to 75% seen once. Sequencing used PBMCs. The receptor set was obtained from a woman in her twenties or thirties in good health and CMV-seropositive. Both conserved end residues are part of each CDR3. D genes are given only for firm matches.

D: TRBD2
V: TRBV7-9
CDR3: CASSGGVLEQYF

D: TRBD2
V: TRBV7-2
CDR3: CASSLSGAGSSYEQYF

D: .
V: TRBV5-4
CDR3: CASSSTEVLSQDF

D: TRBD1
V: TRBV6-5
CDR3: CASRTGKNTEAFF

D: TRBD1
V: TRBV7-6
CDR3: CASSLRTGVAYEQYF

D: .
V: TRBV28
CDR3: CASSSIRDKSYEQYF

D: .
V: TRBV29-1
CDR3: CSVAVSGSGYTF

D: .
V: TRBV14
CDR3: CASSSGTGHLTYEQYF

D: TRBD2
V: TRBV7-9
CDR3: CASSLSGSENIQYF

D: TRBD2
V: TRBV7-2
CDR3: CASSFRTSGSGELFF

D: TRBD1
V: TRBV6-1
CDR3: CASSQGTGKREKLFF

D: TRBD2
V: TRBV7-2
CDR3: CASSPGTSIMDEQFF

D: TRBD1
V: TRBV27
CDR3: CASSGQGRGYTF

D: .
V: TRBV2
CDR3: CASSDARVHYEQYF

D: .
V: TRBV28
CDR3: CASSSSTDTDTQYF